The TCR beta chain described here comes from a study of tumor-infiltrating lymphocytes in primary liver carcinoma (dated by TCRdb to the late 2010s). At the level of the whole study: Between late 2015 and early 2016, about 5 patients in China with histopathologically diagnosed primary liver carcinoma had their tumors surgically resected. Repertoires from technical replicates were highly reproducible, with mean shared-clone rates approximately 0.88 and correlation coefficients above 0.98. The study combined TCRbeta repertoire sequencing, expression microarrays and whole-exome sequencing across five regions of each liver tumor, with adjacent normal tissue and blood. Samples yielded roughly 3.5 to 7.13 million productive TCRbeta reads; read depth did not differ significantly between tissue types. The five patients had tumors staged T1-T3 N0M0, with maximum diameters ranging from 4.2 to 10 cm. A total of 35 specimens from 5 patients underwent TCRbeta repertoire sequencing, comprising some 25 tumor regions, 5 adjacent noncancerous liver tissues and 5 peripheral blood samples. Hepatocellular carcinoma (four) or combined HCC and intrahepatic cholangiocarcinoma (one) was present in the five patients, who were three men and two women aged 30 to 69 years. Study-level results and caveats: The top 250 clones made up a significantly larger repertoire fraction in tumors than in blood (p = 0.039). Because sequencing covered only the TCR beta chain and unpaired alpha chains were not captured, true repertoire diversity is likely underestimated. Pairs of tumor regions showed greater repertoire overlap (mean about 35%) than tumor-adjacent pairs (approximately 17%) or tumor-blood pairs (approximately 15%), which is consistent with antigen-driven expansion. Because the samples were bulk and unsorted, CD4+ and CD8+ T cell repertoires could not be compared. The study included only five patients, and the authors note findings should be validated in a larger study.

Starting from approximately 0.5 ug total RNA, TCRbeta-specific cDNA was produced by reverse transcription with a constant-region primer and ProtoScript II reverse transcriptase. The TCRbeta libraries were prepared through three rounds of nested multiplex PCR following a slightly modified ARM-PCR procedure. Each of the first two PCR rounds ran for nine to eleven cycles and used multiplex TRBV1-TRBV30 forward primers together with a Cbeta reverse primer. Sample barcodes and Illumina adapters were attached in a final 25-cycle PCR using Deep VentR polymerase. Amplicons of 200-500 bp were gel-purified with a QIAquick gel extraction kit before sequencing. An Illumina HiSeq 2500 was used to sequence the TCRbeta amplicons with 250-bp paired-end reads. On the study's bioinformatics: Trimmomatic v0.33 was used to quality-trim the reads, and FLASH v1.2.11 was used to merge paired reads so that full CDR3 sequences could be recovered. MiGEC v1.2.1b assigned V, D and J germline segments to the rearranged TCRbeta sequences. VDJtools v1.0.0 computed clonotype statistics and Shannon-Wiener diversity indices. To cut down on sampling bias, every analysis after diversity analysis relied on just the 250 most abundant clonotypes from each sample. The public reads were run again by TCRdb, first through fastp at Q25 and then through MiXCR, and only productive beta chains were kept. Every distinct CDR3 protein forms one entry, paired with its most common genes and DNA. It is TCRdb's table, rather than the study itself, that gives the V and J calls and clone size. The sample table records about 300,000 distinct CDR3 sequences; 65% of these occur just once. The ten largest account for more than 8.5% of the sample.

Blood RNA was extracted from unsorted whole blood with TRIzol reagent; germline DNA came from the DNeasy Blood & Tissue kit. Patients had chronic HBV infection and were treatment-naive at sampling. Around 4 milliliters of peripheral blood were collected into K2EDTA tubes before surgery. Counted from cysteine to phenylalanine, this CDR3 has 14 amino acids. Only CDR3 DNA is held: 42 bases, read in frame from base 1. Relative to germline, V is missing 3 bases and J is missing 7 bases, with 9 bases of the junction outside any gene match. CDR1 and CDR2 are read off the germline V gene (reference sequence) as GTSNPN and SVGIG. Comment on this clonotype: Its antigen is currently not known. Qualities for individual bases were not recorded, and no much larger clone is one base off.

The chain was built from TRBV30 and TRBJ1-2; the central 9 bases match TRBD1. This sequence was found in a man in his forties with primary liver carcinoma and hepatitis B virus infection. Sequenced material: peripheral blood. CDR3 region: CAWRRDRDGSGYTF. Read as DNA, the sequence is TGTGCCTGGAGGAGGGACAGGGACGGGAGTGGCTACACCTTC.